These 20 T cell receptor beta chains were sequenced from one sample in a study of T cells after yellow fever vaccination. From the 5' RACE reads, TCRdb called clonotypes with MiXCR, one entry per CDR3 protein. The table lists around 310,000 distinct CDR3 sequences, over 3.5% of them singletons. Sample: PBMCs, taken 15 days after the yellow fever booster vaccination. The receptors stem from a man aged 18 to 30 who received the YFV17D yellow fever vaccine.

This chain joins TRBV5-1 and TRBJ2-1; the D is unclear. Trimming cost V 5 bases and J 1 base, with 7 bases left between them. CDR1 and CDR2 from the germline V gene are SGHRS and YFSETQ. This CDR3 is built from 13 residues. This CDR3 is CASRVESYNEQFF. The CDR3 bases are TGCGCCAGCAGGGTTGAATCCTACAATGAGCAGTTCTTC.

The chain couples TRBV20-1 to TRBJ1-1, with D perhaps matching TRBD1 (5 bases). CDR1 is DFQATT and CDR2 is SNEGSKA in the germline V gene (reference sequence). The CDR3 consists of 13 residues. V gave up 5 bases and J gave up 11 bases, with 21 bases separating them. CDR3 sequence: CSAGAPGQFDAFF. The DNA of the CDR3 is TGCAGTGCTGGGGCCCCAGGTCAGTTCGATGCTTTCTTT.

This clonotype has a count of ten or more. The rearrangement links TRBV6-5 to TRBJ2-4; 9 bases match TRBD2. V trimming: 5 bases; J trimming: 6 bases; junction bases outside the gene matches: 8. Germline lookup yields CDR1 MNHEY and CDR2 SVGAGI. CDR3 size: 15 residues. The CDR3 DNA reads TGTGCCAGCAGTGACCCGCGGGGGGGACGAAACATTCAGTACTTC. It yields the protein CASSDPRGGRNIQYF.

The chain is built from TRBV4-2 and TRBJ1-1, with TRBD1 identical over 7 bases. Germline V gene sequence: CDR1 LGHNA, CDR2 YNFKEQ. The CDR3 runs to 17 residues. V gave up 0 bases and J gave up 6 bases; unmatched junction bases: 13. The CDR3 spells CASSQDGKGAIGAEAFF. The CDR3 DNA reads as TGTGCCAGCAGCCAAGATGGGAAGGGGGCCATTGGGGCTGAAGCTTTCTTT.

This clonotype was counted between two and nine times. This rearrangement joins TRBV2 to TRBJ1-2, with unresolved D. The germline V gene encodes CDR1 SNHLY and CDR2 FYNNEI. Between the trimmed V and J ends, which lost 7 bases and 10 bases, there was a span of 13 bases. There are 11 residues in the CDR3. The CDR3 spells CASIADLSYTF. CDR3 sequence (DNA): TGTGCCAGCATTGCCGACCTTTCCTACACCTTC.

This clonotype was observed many times. The chain joins TRBV7-3 to TRBJ2-1, with 11 nucleotides matching TRBD2. This CDR3 spans 15 amino acids. The germline V gene encodes CDR1 SGHTA and CDR2 FQGTGA. The ends lost 5 bases at V and 9 bases at J; junction bases unmatched: 9. This CDR3 is CASSLIAGGPSEQFF. The CDR3 DNA reads as TGTGCCAGCAGCCTTATAGCGGGGGGGCCTTCTGAGCAGTTCTTC. Drawing the rest from reference TRBV7-3 and TRBJ2-1, the complete variable domain is GAGVSQTPSNKVTEKGKYVELRCDPISGHTALYWYRQSLGQGPEFLIYFQGTGAADDSGLPNDRFFAVRPEGSVSTLKIQRTERGDSAVYLCASSLIAGGPSEQFFGPGTRLTVL.

This clonotype was counted at least ten times. V and J are TRBV6-2 or TRBV6-3 and TRBJ1-6; maybe TRBD1 (6 bases). Trimming left V 6 bases short and J 10 bases short, with 13 bases between. CDR1 and CDR2 (germline): MNHEY, SVGEGT. The CDR3 covers 13 residues. The CDR3 region is CASRYVQGSPLHF. CDR3 sequence (DNA): TGTGCCAGCAGATACGTTCAGGGGTCACCCCTCCACTTT.

This clonotype was picked up many times. The rearrangement uses TRBV27 and TRBJ1-1; tentatively, D is TRBD1 (5 bases). The germline V gene encodes CDR1 MNHEY and CDR2 SMNVEV (reference sequence). V lost 8 bases and J 2 bases, leaving 6 bases between the germline ends. The CDR3 consists of 11 residues. The CDR3: CASGGNTEAFF. DNA of the CDR3: TGTGCCAGCGGGGGAAACACTGAAGCTTTCTTT.

This clonotype was seen more than once but under ten times. The chain combines TRBV11-2 with TRBJ2-1, with 7 bases aligning to TRBD1. This CDR3 region has 15 residues. V was pared by 7 bases and J by 4 bases, with 10 bases of the junction left unmatched. The V gene's germline CDR1 is SGHAT and CDR2 FQNNGV. This CDR3 is CASTSDRVGYNEQFF. CDR3 nucleotides: TGTGCCAGCACCTCCGACAGGGTGGGGTACAATGAGCAGTTCTTC.

Ten or more counts support this clonotype. The J gene is TRBJ2-7, the V gene TRBV15; either TRBD1 or TRBD2 may supply D (5 bases each). The CDR3 is made up of 14 amino acids. The V end was cut by 8 bases, the J end by 7 bases, with 21 bases between. CDR1 LNHNV and CDR2 YYDKDF come from the germline V gene (reference sequence). CDR3 in DNA: TGTGCCACCCAAAATCCCGGGGCCAACTCGGAGCAGTACTTC. It codes for CATQNPGANSEQYF.

In regard to this clonotype: A much bigger clone sits one base away, suggesting this may be a read error. The chain has TRBV7-9 and TRBJ2-2; TRBD2 is a possible D gene (6 bases). V lost 5 bases and J 8 bases, leaving 24 bases between the germline ends. CDR1 and CDR2 from the germline V gene are SEHNR and FQNEAQ (reference sequence). This CDR3 region has 17 residues. The CDR3 DNA sequence: TGTGCCAGCAGCGTATTGCCGTCAGGCGGGATGGTAGGGGAGCTGTTTTTT. Protein sequence: CASSVLPSGGMVGELFF.

This clonotype was observed many times. The V call is TRBV4-3, the J call TRBJ2-3; no reliable D call. This CDR3 has 14 amino acids. Trimming removed 1 base from V and 6 bases from J, with 11 bases in between. Germline V gene lookup returns CDR1 LGHNA and CDR2 YSLEER. Here the CDR3 reads CASSQGAVSDTQYF. CDR3 in DNA: TGCGCCAGCAGCCAAGGGGCCGTAAGCGATACGCAGTATTTT.

The CDR3 DNA follows: TGTGCCAGCAGCCACAGAGGGGGCTACACCTTC. Amino acids: CASSHRGGYTF. The chain uses TRBV3-1 and TRBJ1-2; D remains ambiguous. The germline V gene has CDR1 LGHDT and CDR2 YNNKEL (reference sequence). This CDR3 contains 11 residues. V was trimmed by 3 bases and J by 8 bases, leaving 7 bases between them.

This clonotype was observed a handful of times. The chain has TRBV7-9 and TRBJ1-1, with D unclear. The CDR3 covers 15 residues. Trimming cost V 1 base and J 3 bases, with 12 bases left between them. Germline lookup yields CDR1 SEHNR and CDR2 FQNEAQ (reference sequence). CDR3 residues: CASSLGSGSDTEAFF. The CDR3 DNA reads as TGTGCCAGCAGCTTAGGTTCGGGTTCTGACACTGAAGCTTTCTTT.

J is TRBJ1-5 and V is TRBV29-1, with D unclear. V was clipped by 0 bases and J by 7 bases, with 7 bases between them. The CDR3 covers 12 residues. Germline V CDR1 and CDR2: SQVTM, ANQGSEA. CDR3 region: CSVEDPGQPQHF. The CDR3 DNA sequence: TGCAGCGTTGAAGATCCCGGGCAGCCCCAGCATTTT.

The CDR3 DNA reads as TGTGCCAGCAGGCCGGAACCCCAACGACTAGCGCAAGAGACCCAGTACTTC. This translates into CASRPEPQRLAQETQYF. The chain carries TRBV5-4 and TRBJ2-5; TRBD2 matches 8 bases. The CDR3 spans 17 residues. Germline values: CDR1 SGHNT, CDR2 YYREEE (reference sequence). V shed 5 bases, J shed 2 bases, and the junction held 14 bases outside the gene matches.

This clonotype was observed a handful of times. V is TRBV5-1 and J is TRBJ2-1; D unclear. The CDR3 extends over 16 amino acids. V was pared by 4 bases and J by 8 bases, with 22 bases between. CDR1 is SGHRS, CDR2 YFSETQ, per germline. Here the CDR3 DNA reads TGCGCCAGCAGCCCCCTCCCGGGTCCAATTGGGGATGAGCAGTTCTTC. Encoded protein: CASSPLPGPIGDEQFF.

This clonotype was seen a handful of times. This may arise from a read error, as a much more abundant clone is one base away. The V and J genes are TRBV27 and TRBJ2-1; TRBD2 agrees at 8 bases. The length of the CDR3 is 14 residues. The junction had 7 bases not matched to a gene; V was cut back by 5 bases and J by 7 bases. CDR1 is MNHEY and CDR2 is SMNVEV in the germline V gene (reference sequence). CDR3 nucleotides: TGTGCCAGCAGTCCGGGACTAGGGGGGAATGAGCAGTTCTTC. As protein: CASSPGLGGNEQFF.

The sample holds one count of this clonotype. The junction departs from the called germline gene at one end, perhaps through a read error. The rearrangement joins TRBV10-2 to TRBJ2-5; the match to TRBD1 covers 9 bases. Germline CDR1 and CDR2: WSHSY and SAAADI. CDR3 size: 15 residues. CDR3 protein: CACRDRVLYEETQYF. CDR3 DNA: TGCGCCTGCAGGGACAGGGTTCTTTACGAAGAGACCCAGTACTTC.

This clonotype was observed at least ten times. The chain links TRBV15 to TRBJ2-5; no firm D call. Germline values: CDR1 LNHNV, CDR2 YYDKDF (reference sequence). The V gene lost 3 bases and the J gene lost 1 base, with 6 bases spanning the gap. The CDR3 totals 13 residues. CDR3 sequence reads: CATSSFLQETQYF. CDR3 nucleotide sequence: TGTGCCACCAGCAGCTTCCTCCAAGAGACCCAGTACTTC. Supplemented by reference TRBV15 and TRBJ2-5, the full variable domain reads DAMVIQNPRYQVTQFGKPVTLSCSQTLNHNVMYWYQQKSSQAPKLLFHYYDKDFNNEADTPDNFQSRRPNTSFCFLDIRSPGLGDTAMYLCATSSFLQETQYFGPGTRLLVL.